Listed here are 5 T cell receptor beta chains from one sample, sequenced in a study of T cells in localized non-small cell lung cancer (dated by TCRdb to about 2020). Library preparation employed the immunoSEQ multiplex PCR assay. TCRdb obtained this table from immuneACCESS and retained in-frame rearrangements with V and J assigned. These tables miss some clones; where compared with another copy, unresolved V genes account for less than half of the shortfall, and the remainder is unexplained. The sample table shows over 50,000 clones, and approximately 80% are seen once. The ten largest clones capture roughly a sixth of the sample. The sample here was peripheral blood mononuclear cells, taken before any cancer treatment. Receptors originate from a man between 40 and 70 years old with stage III lung adenocarcinoma.

This chain connects TRBV5-1 to TRBJ2-5, with 9 bases that match TRBD1. Germline CDR1 reads SGHRS; CDR2 reads YFSETQ. The CDR3 has 16 amino acids. With V trimmed by 0 bases and J by 2 bases, 5 bases remained unmatched. CDR3 loop: CASSLEDRGGQETQYF. The CDR3 coding sequence is TGCGCCAGCAGCTTGGAGGACAGGGGTGGGCAAGAGACCCAGTACTTC.

The rearrangement uses TRBV28 and TRBJ2-7; 8 nucleotides agree with TRBD2. The CDR3 spans 14 residues. The V and J ends lost 6 bases and 0 bases, in that order; junction bases with no gene match: 4. The germline V gene has CDR1 MDHEN and CDR2 SYDVKM. As DNA, the CDR3 is TGTGCCAGCAGCTCGGGGGGGGCCTCCTACGAGCAGTACTTC. As protein: CASSSGGASYEQYF.

This rearrangement joins TRBV7-9 to TRBJ2-6; TRBD1 is a possible D gene (6 bases). The CDR3 loop spans 15 amino acids. The V gene lost 3 bases and the J gene lost 4 bases, with 10 bases spanning the gap. The V gene's germline CDR1 is SEHNR and CDR2 FQNEAQ (reference sequence). DNA for the CDR3: TGTGCCAGCAGCTTGACAGGTGCCGGGGCCAACGTCCTGACTTTC. Translation gives CASSLTGAGANVLTF. Together with reference TRBV7-9 and TRBJ2-6, the CDR3 gives the full variable domain: DTGVSQNPRHKITKRGQNVTFRCDPISEHNRLYWYRQTLGQGPEFLTYFQNEAQLEKSRLLSDRFSAERPKGSFSTLEIQRTEQGDSAMYLCASSLTGAGANVLTFGAGSRLTVL.

The V gene is TRBV10-3, the J gene TRBJ1-5; 8 bases agree with TRBD1. V shed 3 bases, J shed 4 bases, and the junction held 8 bases outside the gene matches. Germline CDR1 reads ENHRY; CDR2 reads SYGVKD. The CDR3 has 16 residues. The chain's CDR3 is CAISDSGTGGNQPQHF. The CDR3 nucleotides are TGTGCCATCAGTGACTCGGGGACAGGCGGAAATCAGCCCCAGCATTTT.

This sequence joins TRBV7-6 and TRBJ2-6; TRBD1 matches at 12 bases. The CDR3 covers 16 residues. The V gene's germline CDR1 is SGHVS and CDR2 FNYEAQ. Trimming at V came to 5 bases and at J to 5 bases, leaving 4 bases not matched to a gene. CDR3 protein: CASSRGQGAWANVLTF. The DNA of the CDR3 is TGTGCCAGCAGCCGGGGACAGGGGGCTTGGGCCAACGTCCTGACTTTC.